These 29 T cell receptor beta chains came from one sample sequenced in a study of human T cells and chemical hapten exposure. In TCRdb, the RACE reads were re-called with MiXCR into one record per CDR3 protein. The sample includes some 200,000 distinct CDR3 sequences, around 30% seen only once; the top ten take 2.9%. The time point was: pre-sensitization, week 0. Stated treatment: therapeutic diphenylcyclopropenone sensitization with weekly scalp DPC. The sequencing used whole blood, collected in connection with sensitization to the hapten diphenylcyclopropenone (DPC). Every receptor here comes from a woman aged 25 to 39 with alopecia areata. Some clones in this sample may be carry-over from other donors' samples.

V is TRBV28 and J is TRBJ2-2; possible D gene TRBD1, 5 bases. The V gene's germline CDR1 is MDHEN and CDR2 SYDVKM. Deletions cut 5 bases from V and 9 bases from J, with 10 bases between. There are 12 residues in the CDR3. CDR3 protein: CASSLLDRELFF. As DNA, the CDR3 is TGTGCCAGCAGTCTGCTGGACAGGGAGCTGTTTTTT.

The J gene is TRBJ1-4, the V gene TRBV5-1; weak D call: TRBD1 (5 bases). Germline V CDR1 and CDR2: SGHRS, YFSETQ. V gave up 3 bases and J gave up 8 bases, with 14 bases separating them. The CDR3 is made up of 14 amino acids. CDR3 DNA sequence: TGCGCCAGCAGCTATACAGGATCGGAGGAAAAACTGTTTTTT. Encoded protein: CASSYTGSEEKLFF.

The chain combines TRBV28 with TRBJ2-3; 9 bases line up with TRBD2. V lost 11 bases and J lost 0; bases outside the gene matches: 3. The germline gives CDR1 MDHEN, CDR2 SYDVKM. There are 13 residues in the CDR3. The CDR3 region has the DNA TGTGCCTGCGGGGGGGGGAGCACAGATACGCAGTATTTT. It encodes CACGGGSTDTQYF.

The rearrangement uses TRBV5-1 and TRBJ2-1; D unclear. Germline loops: CDR1 SGHRS, CDR2 YFSETQ. CDR3 length: 15 residues. Trimming removed 0 bases at V and 2 bases at J, with 9 bases between. The CDR3: CASSLEYSPYNEQFF. The CDR3 coding sequence is TGCGCCAGCAGCTTGGAGTACAGCCCCTACAATGAGCAGTTCTTC. Together with reference TRBV5-1 and TRBJ2-1, the CDR3 gives the full variable domain: KAGVTQTPRYLIKTRGQQVTLSCSPISGHRSVSWYQQTPGQGLQFLFEYFSETQRNKGNFPGRFSGRQFSNSRSEMNVSTLELGDSALYLCASSLEYSPYNEQFFGPGTRLTVL.

This clonotype was observed a handful of times. The chain couples TRBV28 to TRBJ1-2; D is unresolved. CDR3 size: 14 residues. The germline gives CDR1 MDHEN, CDR2 SYDVKM. Trimming removed 5 bases at V and 6 bases at J, with 16 bases between. CDR3 protein: CASSHKVQGNGYTF. CDR3 nucleotides: TGTGCCAGCAGTCACAAGGTCCAAGGGAATGGCTACACCTTC.

The table lists this clonotype with a few counts. The chain recombines TRBV24-1 with TRBJ2-7; D gene uncertain. The germline CDR1 and CDR2 sequences are KGHDR and SFDVKD. Deletions cut 4 bases from V and 4 bases from J, with 13 bases between. CDR3 length: 14 residues. CDR3 DNA sequence: TGTGCCACCAGTGACACCACGGACGGGTACGAGCAGTACTTC. It codes for CATSDTTDGYEQYF.

This clonotype has just a few counts. The CDR3 here is CASSVDENQPQHF. The CDR3 nucleotides are TGTGCCAGCAGCGTAGACGAGAATCAGCCCCAGCATTTT. The V gene is TRBV9, the J gene TRBJ1-5, with D uncertain. The CDR3 sequence is 13 residues long. Trimming pared 0 bases from V and 4 bases from J, leaving 5 bases between. The germline gives CDR1 SGDLS, CDR2 YYNGEE.

Notes on this clonotype: Its ends do not fully match the called genes, so a read error is possible. V gene TRBV6-6 combines with J gene TRBJ2-4, with D possibly matching TRBD1 (6 bases). The CDR3 has 13 amino acids. CDR1 is MNHNY, CDR2 SVGAGI, per germline (reference sequence). CDR3 protein: CAGSQGPKNIQYF. The CDR3 DNA reads TGTGCCGGCAGTCAGGGGCCGAAAAACATTCAGTACTTC.

The chain has TRBV10-3 and TRBJ2-2; 7 positions agree with TRBD1. This CDR3 has 16 amino acids. V lost 4 bases and J lost 3; bases outside the gene matches: 8. The germline gives CDR1 ENHRY, CDR2 SYGVKD. In DNA form, the CDR3 reads TGTGCCATCAGTGGGGCGAAGGGGGCTGACACCGGGGAGCTGTTTTTT. Translated: CAISGAKGADTGELFF.

The chain is built from TRBV18 and TRBJ1-4; D uncertain. Germline V gene data show CDR1 as KGHSH and CDR2 as LQKENI. CDR3 length equals 14 residues. V gave up 2 bases and J gave up 0 bases, with 4 bases separating them. The CDR3 reads CASSPGATNEKLFF. The CDR3 DNA follows: TGTGCCAGCTCACCAGGTGCAACTAATGAAAAACTGTTTTTT.

This clonotype has just a few counts. V usage is TRBV6-5 and J usage is TRBJ1-1; D gene unclear. The germline gives CDR1 MNHEY, CDR2 SVGAGI. V gave up 2 bases and J gave up 4 bases, with 20 bases separating them. This CDR3 spans 17 amino acids. CDR3: CASSYDGLGPDFTEAFF. The CDR3 coding sequence is TGTGCCAGCAGTTACGACGGATTAGGGCCCGATTTCACTGAAGCTTTCTTT.

This clonotype has more than one count but fewer than ten. This chain links TRBV28 with TRBJ1-1; possible D gene TRBD1, 6 bases. The CDR3 consists of 16 residues. Trimming stripped 2 bases from V and 1 base from J, with 14 bases between. CDR1 MDHEN and CDR2 SYDVKM come from the germline V gene. Here the CDR3 reads CASSLIGGRGNTEAFF. The CDR3, as DNA: TGTGCCAGCAGTTTAATCGGGGGCAGAGGGAACACTGAAGCTTTCTTT.

This clonotype has only a few counts. The chain's CDR3 is CASSLDSNNQPQHF. In DNA, the CDR3 is TGCGCCAGCAGCTTGGACAGCAACAATCAGCCCCAGCATTTT. V gene TRBV5-1 combines with J gene TRBJ1-5; no reliable D call. CDR1 and CDR2 from the germline V gene are SGHRS and YFSETQ. V was clipped by 0 bases and J by 3 bases, with 7 bases between them. There are 14 residues in the CDR3. Combining the CDR3 with reference TRBV5-1 and TRBJ1-5 gives the whole variable domain KAGVTQTPRYLIKTRGQQVTLSCSPISGHRSVSWYQQTPGQGLQFLFEYFSETQRNKGNFPGRFSGRQFSNSRSEMNVSTLELGDSALYLCASSLDSNNQPQHFGDGTRLSIL.

This clonotype was recorded many times. The chain carries TRBV9 and TRBJ2-7, with D possibly matching TRBD1 (6 bases). The CDR3 covers 15 residues. From germline, CDR1 is SGDLS and CDR2 YYNGEE. Between the trimmed V and J ends, which lost 4 bases and 0 bases, there was a span of 14 bases. The CDR3 sequence: CASSPSRDTSYEQYF. The CDR3 coding sequence is TGTGCCAGCAGCCCCTCCCGGGACACCTCCTACGAGCAGTACTTC.

V gene TRBV15 combines with J gene TRBJ2-1; D might be TRBD2 (5 bases). V dropped 1 base and J dropped 7 bases, with 20 bases sitting between them. The CDR3 sequence is 17 residues long. CDR1 and CDR2 (germline): LNHNV, YYDKDF (reference sequence). The DNA of the CDR3 is TGTGCCACCAGCAGAGTTGGGTTGATATTGTCGGGGAATGAGCAGTTCTTC. Its translation: CATSRVGLILSGNEQFF.

V and J are TRBV20-1 and TRBJ1-5; D is undetermined. The CDR3 loop spans 14 amino acids. Germline CDR1 and CDR2: DFQATT and SNEGSKA (reference sequence). The ends were cut back, 1 base at V and 3 bases at J, with 10 bases in the middle. CDR3 sequence: CSARGGGPNQPQHF. In nucleotides, the CDR3 is TGCAGTGCTAGAGGTGGAGGGCCCAATCAGCCCCAGCATTTT.

This rearrangement joins TRBV5-1 to TRBJ2-5; D may correspond to TRBD1 or TRBD2 (5 bases each). In germline, CDR1 is SGHRS, CDR2 YFSETQ. CDR3 length: 15 amino acids. Trimming removed 4 bases at V and 7 bases at J, with 20 bases between. In nucleotides, the CDR3 is TGCGCCAGCAGCCCCCCAGAGGGGCGGTTCGGGACCCAGTACTTC. Encoded protein: CASSPPEGRFGTQYF.

This clonotype was counted between two and nine times. The CDR3 region is CASSQPLTGYGYTF. The DNA of the CDR3 is TGCGCCAGCAGCCAACCCCTAACAGGGTATGGCTACACCTTC. The V gene is TRBV4-1, the J gene TRBJ1-2, with D tentatively TRBD1 (6 bases). The CDR3 spans 14 residues. Germline V gene lookup returns CDR1 MGHRA and CDR2 YSYEKL. The V end was cut by 2 bases, the J end by 5 bases, with 12 bases between.

The chain joins TRBV10-3 to TRBJ1-5; 11 nucleotides match TRBD1. V shed 9 bases and J 4 bases; nucleotides not matched to a gene: 5. The CDR3 has 14 amino acids. The germline V gene has CDR1 ENHRY and CDR2 SYGVKD. CDR3 sequence reads: CAISGQGDNQPQHF. The CDR3 nucleotides are TGTGCCATTTCGGGACAGGGGGATAATCAGCCCCAGCATTTT.

This chain connects TRBV4-1 to TRBJ2-5; 10 bases match TRBD1. This CDR3 region has 16 residues. The trim removed 4 bases at V and 5 bases at J, leaving 10 bases unmatched. The V gene's germline CDR1 is MGHRA and CDR2 YSYEKL. CDR3 region: CASSLRDRGAEETQYF. CDR3 DNA: TGCGCCAGCAGCCTCCGGGACAGGGGAGCGGAGGAGACCCAGTACTTC.

The rearrangement joins TRBV6-2 or TRBV6-3 to TRBJ2-3, with D maybe TRBD2 (6 bases). V was trimmed by 4 bases and J by 1 base, leaving 18 bases between them. The CDR3 is 17 amino acids. Germline V lookup: CDR1 MNHEY, CDR2 SVGEGT. In nucleotides, the CDR3 is TGTGCCAGCAGTTTTCGGTATCGGAGGGCCGGCACAGATACGCAGTATTTT. Its translation is CASSFRYRRAGTDTQYF.

This clonotype occurred a few times. The V call is TRBV4-2, the J call TRBJ2-5; D gene ambiguous. This CDR3 has 15 amino acids. Deletions cut 0 bases from V and 2 bases from J, with 10 bases between. The V gene's germline CDR1 is LGHNA and CDR2 YNFKEQ. The CDR3 sequence: CASSQDRASQETQYF. The DNA of the CDR3 is TGTGCCAGCAGCCAAGATAGGGCGTCTCAAGAGACCCAGTACTTC.

CDR3: CASSQAPYSNQPQHF. The CDR3 DNA reads as TGCGCCAGCAGCCAAGCACCTTATAGCAATCAGCCCCAGCATTTT. The chain has TRBV4-3 and TRBJ1-5; unclear D gene. The germline CDR1 and CDR2 sequences are LGHNA and YSLEER. The CDR3 has 15 residues. V lost 1 base, J lost 0 bases, and 7 bases lay in between.

The V call is TRBV20-1, the J call TRBJ2-3; 8 bases align to TRBD2. Germline V gene lookup returns CDR1 DFQATT and CDR2 SNEGSKA (reference sequence). The CDR3 loop spans 17 amino acids. V shed 1 base, J shed 1 base, and the junction held 10 bases outside the gene matches. CDR3 coding DNA: TGCAGTGCTAGAGGGCTAGCGGGCCGGCGAGGCACAGATACGCAGTATTTT. Encoded protein: CSARGLAGRRGTDTQYF.

V gene TRBV12-3 or TRBV12-4 combines with J gene TRBJ1-1; no reliable D call. The CDR3 has 11 residues. Trimming pared 8 bases from V and 6 bases from J, leaving 10 bases between. CDR3: CASALGPEAFF. CDR3 DNA: TGTGCCAGCGCACTTGGACCTGAAGCTTTCTTT.

This clonotype was seen a handful of times. The chain couples TRBV7-2 to TRBJ1-2; maybe TRBD1 (6 bases). The CDR3 runs 15 residues. V was trimmed by 5 bases and J by 3 bases, leaving 16 bases between them. In germline, CDR1 is SGHTA, CDR2 FQGNSA. CDR3: CASSTYTGIDYGYTF. In DNA, the CDR3 is TGTGCCAGCAGCACGTATACAGGGATCGACTATGGCTACACCTTC. The entire variable domain, with the rest obtained from reference TRBV7-2 and TRBJ1-2, is as follows: GAGVSQSPSNKVTEKGKDVELRCDPISGHTALYWYRQSLGQGLEFLIYFQGNSAPDKSGLPSDRFSAERTGGSVSTLTIQRTQQEDSAVYLCASSTYTGIDYGYTFGSGTRLTVV.

This clonotype was counted ten times or more. The chain links TRBV2 to TRBJ1-1, with a tentative D call TRBD1 (5 bases). This CDR3 spans 12 amino acids. V lost 2 bases and J lost 10, with 11 bases in between. From germline, CDR1 is SNHLY and CDR2 FYNNEI. CDR3 bases: TGTGCCAGCAGTGAAAGGGGAGTAGCAGCTTTCTTT. Encoded protein: CASSERGVAAFF. Drawing the rest from reference TRBV2 and TRBJ1-1, the complete variable domain is EPEVTQTPSHQVTQMGQEVILRCVPISNHLYFYWYRQILGQKVEFLVSFYNNEISEKSEIFDDQFSVERPDGSNFTLKIRSTKLEDSAMYFCASSERGVAAFFGQGTRLTVV.

This clonotype was seen a few times. The CDR3 reads CASSGGTGDDEQYF. The CDR3 DNA is TGCGCCAGCAGCGGAGGGACAGGGGATGACGAGCAGTACTTC. The J gene is TRBJ2-7, the V gene TRBV5-1; 10 bases fit TRBD1. CDR1 is SGHRS and CDR2 is YFSETQ in the germline V gene. V shed 4 bases and J 5 bases; nucleotides not matched to a gene: 6. CDR3 length: 14 residues.

The V and J genes are TRBV6-6 and TRBJ2-3; D unresolved. The germline CDR1 and CDR2 sequences are MNHNY and SVGAGI (reference sequence). This CDR3 comprises 14 residues. The germline V and J ends were trimmed by 1 base and 3 bases, with 8 bases remaining between them. CDR3 sequence (DNA): TGTGCCAGCAGTTACTTCGGTATGACAGATACGCAGTATTTT. Residues: CASSYFGMTDTQYF.